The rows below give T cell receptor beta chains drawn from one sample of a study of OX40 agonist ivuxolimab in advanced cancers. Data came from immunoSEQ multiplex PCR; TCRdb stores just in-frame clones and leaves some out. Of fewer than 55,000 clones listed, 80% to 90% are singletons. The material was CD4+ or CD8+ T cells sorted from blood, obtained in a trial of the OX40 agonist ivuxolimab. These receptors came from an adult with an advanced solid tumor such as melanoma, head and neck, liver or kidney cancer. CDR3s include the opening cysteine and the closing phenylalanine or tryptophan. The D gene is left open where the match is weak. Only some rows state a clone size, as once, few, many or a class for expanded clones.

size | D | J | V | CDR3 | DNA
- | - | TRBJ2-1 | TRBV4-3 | CASSQSGNEQFF | TGCGCCAGCAGCCAATCAGGGAATGAGCAGTTCTTC
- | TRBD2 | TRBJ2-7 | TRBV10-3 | CAIRVTSQSSYEQYF | TGTGCCATTCGGGTGACTAGCCAATCCTCCTACGAGCAGTACTTC
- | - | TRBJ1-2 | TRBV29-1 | CSVQVYGTPYEGYTF | TGCAGCGTGCAAGTGTACGGGACGCCATATGAGGGCTACACCTTC
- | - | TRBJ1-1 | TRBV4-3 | CASSPDSVAISNTEAFF | TGCGCCAGCAGCCCCGACAGTGTCGCTATATCGAACACTGAAGCTTTCTTT
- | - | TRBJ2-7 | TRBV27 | CASSLSRGDYYEQYF | TGTGCCAGCAGTTTGAGCAGGGGCGATTACTACGAGCAGTACTTC
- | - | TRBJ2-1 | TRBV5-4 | CASSSTSDNEQFF | TGTGCCAGCAGCTCCACTTCTGACAATGAGCAGTTCTTC
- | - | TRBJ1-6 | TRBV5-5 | CASSFPQGQASPLHF | TGTGCCAGCAGCTTCCCTCAGGGGCAGGCTTCACCCCTCCACTTT
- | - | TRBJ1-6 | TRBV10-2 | CASSENSLYNSPLHF | TGCGCCAGCAGTGAAAACAGTTTGTATAATTCACCCCTCCACTTT
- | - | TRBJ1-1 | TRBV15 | CATSRDGGLNTEAFF | TGTGCCACCAGCAGAGACGGGGGCTTAAACACTGAAGCTTTCTTT
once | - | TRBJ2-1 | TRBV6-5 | CASSHPQGFDEQFF | TGTGCCAGCAGCCACCCTCAGGGGTTCGATGAGCAGTTCTTC
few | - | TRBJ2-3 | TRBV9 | CASSPRAGEADTQYF | TGTGCCAGCAGCCCAAGGGCAGGGGAGGCAGATACGCAGTATTTT
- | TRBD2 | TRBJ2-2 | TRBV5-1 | CASSAILLASGVNTGELFF | TGCGCCAGCAGCGCCATTTTGCTGGCTAGCGGGGTCAACACCGGGGAGCTGTTTTTT
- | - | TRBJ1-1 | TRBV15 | CATTVREGPLMNTEAFF | TGTGCCACCACGGTCCGGGAGGGGCCCCTGATGAACACTGAAGCTTTCTTT
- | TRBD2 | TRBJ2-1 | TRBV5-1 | CASSSTGGYNEQFF | TGCGCCAGCAGCTCTACGGGGGGTTACAATGAGCAGTTCTTC
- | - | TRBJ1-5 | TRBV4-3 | CASSQDSSAFQPQHF | TGCGCCAGCAGCCAAGATTCTTCTGCATTTCAGCCCCAGCATTTT
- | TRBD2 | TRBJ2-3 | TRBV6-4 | CASSGLAGGTDTQYF | TGTGCCAGCAGTGGCCTAGCGGGAGGCACAGATACGCAGTATTTT